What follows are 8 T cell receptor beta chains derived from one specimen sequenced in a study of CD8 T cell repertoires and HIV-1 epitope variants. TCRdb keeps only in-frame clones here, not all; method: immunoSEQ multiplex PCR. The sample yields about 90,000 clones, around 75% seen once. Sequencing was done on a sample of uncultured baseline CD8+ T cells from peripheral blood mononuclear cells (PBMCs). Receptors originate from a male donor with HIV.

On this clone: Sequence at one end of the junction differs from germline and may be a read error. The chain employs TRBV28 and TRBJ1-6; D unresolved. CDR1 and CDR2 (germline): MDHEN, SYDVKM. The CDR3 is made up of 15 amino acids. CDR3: CASSPTRTDVVSLAF. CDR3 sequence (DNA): TGTGCCAGCAGTCCCACACGGACGGACGTTGTCTCTTTAGCTTTT.

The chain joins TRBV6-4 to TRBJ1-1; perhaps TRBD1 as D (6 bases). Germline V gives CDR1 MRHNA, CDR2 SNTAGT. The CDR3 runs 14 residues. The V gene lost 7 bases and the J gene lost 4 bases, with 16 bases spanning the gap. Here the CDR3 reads CASTQSQGSTEAFF. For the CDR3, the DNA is TGTGCCAGCACGCAGAGCCAGGGGAGCACTGAAGCTTTCTTT.

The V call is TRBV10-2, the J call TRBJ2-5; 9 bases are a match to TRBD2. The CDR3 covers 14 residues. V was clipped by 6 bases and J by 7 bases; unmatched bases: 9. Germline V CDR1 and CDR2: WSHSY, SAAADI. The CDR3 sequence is CASRHSGSGGTQYF. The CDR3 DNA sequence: TGCGCCAGCAGACATAGCGGGAGCGGTGGGACCCAGTACTTC.

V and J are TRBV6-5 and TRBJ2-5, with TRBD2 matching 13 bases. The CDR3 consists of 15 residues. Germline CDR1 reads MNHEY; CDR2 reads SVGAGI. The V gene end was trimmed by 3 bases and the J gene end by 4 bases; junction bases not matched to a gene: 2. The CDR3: CASSYGLAGVETQYF. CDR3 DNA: TGTGCCAGCAGTTATGGACTAGCGGGAGTAGAGACCCAGTACTTC.

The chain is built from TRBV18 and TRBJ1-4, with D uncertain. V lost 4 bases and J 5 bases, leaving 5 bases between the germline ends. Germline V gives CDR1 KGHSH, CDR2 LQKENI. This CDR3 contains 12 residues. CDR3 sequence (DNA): TGTGCCAGCTCACAGCGGAATGAAAAACTGTTTTTT. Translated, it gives CASSQRNEKLFF.

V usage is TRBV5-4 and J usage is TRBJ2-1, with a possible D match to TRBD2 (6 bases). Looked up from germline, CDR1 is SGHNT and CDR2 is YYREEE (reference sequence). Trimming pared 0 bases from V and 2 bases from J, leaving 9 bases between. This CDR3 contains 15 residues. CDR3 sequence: CASSLVSGAYNEQFF. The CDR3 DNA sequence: TGTGCCAGCAGCTTGGTTAGCGGAGCCTACAATGAGCAGTTCTTC.

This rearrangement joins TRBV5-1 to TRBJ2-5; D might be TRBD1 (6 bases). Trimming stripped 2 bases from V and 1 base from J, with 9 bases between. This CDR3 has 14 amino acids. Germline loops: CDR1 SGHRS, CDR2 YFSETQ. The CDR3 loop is CASSFTGTQETQYF. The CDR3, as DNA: TGCGCCAGCAGCTTCACAGGGACCCAAGAGACCCAGTACTTC.

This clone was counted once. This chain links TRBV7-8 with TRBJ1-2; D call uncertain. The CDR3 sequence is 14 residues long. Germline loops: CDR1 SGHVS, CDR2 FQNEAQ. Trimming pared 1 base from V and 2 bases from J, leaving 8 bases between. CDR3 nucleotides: TGTGCCAGCAGCTTAGGACATCGAAACTATGGCTACACCTTC. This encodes CASSLGHRNYGYTF. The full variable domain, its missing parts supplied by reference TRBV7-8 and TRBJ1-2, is GAGVSQSPRYKVAKRGQDVALRCDPISGHVSLFWYQQALGQGPEFLTYFQNEAQLDKSGLPSDRFFAERPEGSVSTLKIQRTQQEDSAVYLCASSLGHRNYGYTFGSGTRLTVV.